Reported below is one TCR beta chain. Its specificity is not known. The PCR was carried out with 60 Vbeta primers and 13 Jbeta primers. As originally analysed: Later work found about 80 million unique TCR beta chains, with 9.5 million to 12 million shared. TCRdb's copy holds only in-frame clones and misses some; the assay was immunoSEQ multiplex PCR. D and trimming come from the DNA, and the V and J calls and clone size come from that table. The sample lists roughly 120,000 clones, 50% to 65% occurring once. These data originate in a study of cytomegalovirus exposure and HLA in healthy donors. Study results and limitations: Presence/absence analyses supposed approximately even sequencing depth among donors. Available immune exposure information was restricted to CMV serostatus only. Indistinguishable V segments such as TRBV6-2 and TRBV6-3 were excluded.

Germline CDR1 reads GTSNPN; CDR2 reads SVGIG (reference sequence). V was trimmed by 3 bases and J by 3 bases, leaving 11 bases between them. CDR3 length: 14 amino acids. This TCR came from a woman aged 35 to 49 in good health and CMV-seropositive. What was sequenced was PBMCs. The chain has TRBV30 and TRBJ2-2; D is ambiguous. The CDR3 DNA reads TGTGCCTGGAGCGAGGCCTCTTACACCGGGGAGCTGTTTTTT. This sequence encodes CAWSEASYTGELFF.